The entry below describes one T cell receptor beta chain. This sample is drawn from a study of T cell changes during pregnancy in multiple sclerosis. With 6 bases removed from V and 5 bases from J, the gap between germline ends came to 14 bases. This CDR3 contains 14 residues. CDR1 is LNHDA, CDR2 SQIVND, per germline (reference sequence). Using immunoSEQ multiplex PCR, the repertoire was profiled, and TCRdb retains in-frame clones only, with some absent. The table lists tens of thousands of clones, 70% to 90% of them singletons. V is TRBV19 and J is TRBJ2-1; D is possibly TRBD1 (6 bases). Sequences were derived from CD4+ T cells from peripheral blood mononuclear cells, sampled in the first trimester of pregnancy. The TCR comes from a female donor with multiple sclerosis, enrolled in a pregnancy study. The CDR3 bases are TGTGCCAGTAGGGTCAGGGGCGGCCACAATGAGCAGTTCTTC. This sequence encodes CASRVRGGHNEQFF.